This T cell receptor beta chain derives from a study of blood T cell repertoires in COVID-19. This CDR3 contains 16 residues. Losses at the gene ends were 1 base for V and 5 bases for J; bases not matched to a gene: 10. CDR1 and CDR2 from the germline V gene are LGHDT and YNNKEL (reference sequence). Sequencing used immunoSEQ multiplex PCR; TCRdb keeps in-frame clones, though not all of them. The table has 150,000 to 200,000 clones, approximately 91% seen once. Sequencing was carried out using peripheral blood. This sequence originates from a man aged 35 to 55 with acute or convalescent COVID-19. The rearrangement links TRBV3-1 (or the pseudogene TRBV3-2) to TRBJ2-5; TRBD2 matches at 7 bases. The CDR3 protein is CASSQAGGGAGETQYF. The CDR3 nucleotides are TGTGCCAGCAGCCAAGCGGGGGGAGGGGCAGGGGAGACCCAGTACTTC.